This TCR beta chain was observed in a study of blood T cell repertoires in COVID-19. Germline V gene sequence: CDR1 SQVTM, CDR2 ANQGSEA. This CDR3 region has 13 residues. Trimming cost V 0 bases and J 1 base, with 7 bases left between them. In the original analysis: Amplification of reference gene primers was used by the study to estimate nucleated cell counts. Measured with immunoSEQ multiplex PCR; TCRdb has only the in-frame clones, and not every one. V, J and clone size reflect that table, while D and trimming were determined from the DNA. The sample has 270,000 or so clones, about four fifths seen once; the top ten hold around a tenth.

This sequence joins TRBV29-1 and TRBJ2-7; perhaps TRBD1 as D (5 bases). The clonotype was recovered from a woman aged 50 to 60 who had recovered from COVID-19. Specimen: peripheral blood. The CDR3 spells CSVEEGASYEQYF. The CDR3 nucleotides are TGCAGCGTTGAAGAAGGGGCGTCCTACGAGCAGTACTTC.